Presented here are 8 T cell receptor beta chains from one specimen sequenced in a study of T cell repertoires in cytomegalovirus infection. From the reads, TCRdb called clonotypes with MiXCR, one entry per CDR3 protein. Counted here are 300,000 to 400,000 distinct CDR3 sequences, 25% to 30% occurring once; the ten biggest clones make up 20%. No antigens are known for them. The sample consisted of cultured PBMCs, taken from culture after CMV antigen stimulation. The receptors were gathered from a human donor in good health (CMV status not recorded). Some clones in this sample may be carry-over from other donors' samples.

This clonotype was picked up a small number of times. This chain connects TRBV10-3 to TRBJ2-7; 11 nucleotides align to TRBD2. This CDR3 has 16 residues. J was trimmed by 3 bases and V by 0 bases; bases with no gene match: 4. Germline V lookup: CDR1 ENHRY, CDR2 SYGVKD. Here the CDR3 reads CAISESTSGNLYEQYF. The CDR3 region has the DNA TGTGCCATCAGTGAGTCGACTAGCGGGAACCTCTACGAGCAGTACTTC.

The chain employs TRBV4-2 and TRBJ2-3; TRBD2 matches 8 bases. V lost 0 bases and J lost 3; bases outside the gene matches: 11. The length of the CDR3 is 18 residues. Germline V gives CDR1 LGHNA, CDR2 YNFKEQ. CDR3 loop: CASSQEGTRGGRTDTQYF. CDR3 in DNA: TGTGCCAGCAGCCAAGAGGGGACCCGGGGGGGCCGAACAGATACGCAGTATTTT.

This clonotype has a handful of counts. V gene TRBV6-1 combines with J gene TRBJ2-7; 10 positions match TRBD1. Germline CDR1 MNHNS, CDR2 SASEGT. V lost 4 bases, J lost 6 bases, and 6 bases stayed unmatched. The CDR3 consists of 14 residues. The CDR3 sequence: CASSGQGALAEQYF. The CDR3 nucleotides are TGTGCCAGCAGTGGACAGGGGGCTTTGGCCGAGCAGTACTTC.

The chain carries TRBV19 and TRBJ1-1; D gene unclear. Trimming left V 7 bases short and J 4 bases short, with 10 bases between. CDR3 length equals 12 residues. Germline loops: CDR1 LNHDA, CDR2 SQIVND (reference sequence). The CDR3, as DNA: TGTGCCAGTACCGGGGAGGGCACTGAAGCTTTCTTT. Amino acids: CASTGEGTEAFF.

This chain uses TRBV5-6 with TRBJ1-1; D is unclear. V lost 4 bases and J lost 1, with 8 bases in between. The CDR3 covers 13 residues. Germline CDR1 SGHDT, CDR2 YYEEEE. CDR3 in amino acids: CASSGIANTEAFF. Here the CDR3 DNA reads TGTGCCAGCAGCGGGATTGCGAACACTGAAGCTTTCTTT.

The rearrangement joins TRBV6-1 to TRBJ2-1; maybe TRBD2 (5 bases). The CDR3 totals 15 residues. Germline assignment: CDR1 MNHNS and CDR2 SASEGT. V lost 1 base and J 4 bases, leaving 11 bases between the germline ends. Here the CDR3 reads CASSEEGRLYNEQFF. The CDR3 coding sequence is TGTGCCAGCAGTGAAGAGGGCCGACTATACAATGAGCAGTTCTTC.

This chain joins TRBV19 and TRBJ1-4; D uncertain. This CDR3 contains 16 residues. Germline values: CDR1 LNHDA, CDR2 SQIVND (reference sequence). V lost 7 bases and J 0 bases, leaving 15 bases between the germline ends. CDR3 nucleotides: TGTGCCAGTAACCCTACTAGGGCAGCAACTAATGAAAAACTGTTTTTT. Residues: CASNPTRAATNEKLFF.

V is TRBV6-2 or TRBV6-3 and J is TRBJ2-1; TRBD2 matches 8 bases. Per germline, CDR1 MNHEY and CDR2 SVGEGT. The CDR3 contains 14 residues. V was clipped by 5 bases and J by 7 bases; unmatched bases: 7. The CDR3 DNA sequence: TGTGCCAGCAGTCGGGGGGGAAGTGTGAATGAGCAGTTCTTC. This gives the protein CASSRGGSVNEQFF.